Below, one T cell receptor beta chain is given with its context. What it recognizes is unknown. Stated treatment: approximately 18 received Ad26.COV2.S at low or high dose, single or two shots; several received placebo; per-sample allocation not given. The samples were gathered on day 63 after the first injection of vaccine or placebo. Within Boston, the person who donated was an adult of 18-55 years. SARS-CoV-2 spike from the Wuhan strain was encoded by the vaccine, an Ad26 vector. These data belong to a study of Ad26.COV2.S vaccination and SARS-CoV-2 variants. About the study: Ad26.COV2.S arm of COV1001 included the donor.

The assay was immunoSEQ multiplex PCR, and TCRdb's table has in-frame clones only and misses some. Of 240,000 or so clones in the sample, over 75% are singletons; the top ten hold around 11%. Study-level findings and limits: The TCR-based breadth and depth measures might underestimate overall T cell responses.

V lost 10 bases to trimming and J lost 0 bases, with 13 bases between them. Per germline, CDR1 WNHNN and CDR2 SYGVQD (reference sequence). The CDR3 loop spans 14 amino acids. This receptor was taken from a person between 18 and 60 years old who received the Ad26.COV2.S COVID-19 vaccine or a placebo. The rearrangement links TRBV10-1 to TRBJ1-3; D may be TRBD1 (6 bases). Sequenced here: peripheral blood, sampled in a trial of Ad26.COV2.S vaccine versus placebo. CDR3 sequence reads: CATRDTSSGNTIYF. Here the CDR3 DNA reads TGCGCCACCCGGGACACCAGCTCTGGAAACACCATATATTTT.